This TCR beta chain was profiled in a study of blood T cells in healthy people across ages. A J-beta primer mix and a sample-barcoded 5' primer were used in a second PCR of roughly 6 to 12 cycles. A single record per CDR3 protein comes from TCRdb applying MiXCR to the 5' RACE reads. The sample lists 700,000 or so distinct CDR3 sequences; about a fifth were seen once. Comments on this clonotype: A junction end diverges from the germline sequence, so it may reflect a read error.

CDR3 length: 15 amino acids. Germline values: CDR1 KGHSH, CDR2 LQKENI. Healthy Caucasians from Russia aged roughly 6 to 90 served as donors. The rearrangement joins TRBV18 to TRBJ1-5; 7 bases fit TRBD1. The sequence derives from a man between 65 and 80 years old in good health. Sequencing input: blood. This CDR3 reads CTSSPKGQWNQPQHF. The DNA of the CDR3 is TGTACCAGCTCACCTAAGGGACAGTGGAATCAGCCCCAGCATTTT.